The T cell receptor beta chain described here comes from a study of blood T cell repertoires in COVID-19. Whole-study context: The United States, Italy and Spain provided the acute and convalescent COVID-19 samples. Sources were T cells, B-cell-depleted T cells, or PBMCs; the material itself was cDNA or gDNA.

This CDR3 has 17 residues. Germline lookup yields CDR1 MDHEN and CDR2 SYDVKM. Trimming removed 6 bases from V and 4 bases from J; junction bases left unmatched: 14. In the original analysis: How many nucleated cells were present was estimated from reference gene primer amplification. The data were produced by immunoSEQ multiplex PCR, yet TCRdb's version contains in-frame clones alone and is incomplete. V and J calls and clone size are given by that table; D and trimming were obtained from the DNA. In the table there are 140,000 or so clones, roughly 85% of which are singletons. The sample was peripheral blood. The receptor's source is a human donor with acute or convalescent COVID-19. The donor label of this sample is uncertain. The V gene is TRBV28, the J gene TRBJ1-4, with TRBD1 identical over 7 bases. CDR3 residues: CASSGQRQGGVNEKLFF. The CDR3 DNA reads TGTGCCAGCAGCGGCCAAAGACAGGGTGGAGTTAATGAAAAACTGTTTTTT.